This T cell receptor (beta chain) came from a study of control samples from healthy donors and cancer patients. Germline values: CDR1 LNHNV, CDR2 YYDKDF (reference sequence). V shed 5 bases, J shed 8 bases, and the junction held 9 bases outside the gene matches. The CDR3 has 14 residues. Only a few counts were recorded for this clone. TCRdb's table, derived via immunoSEQ multiplex PCR, lists solely in-frame clones and lacks some. The sample yields about 120,000 clones, more than 80% seen once. The source of this sequence is a man aged 50-59 years in good health. The gene calls are TRBV15 and TRBJ1-2; the match to TRBD1 covers 9 bases. Sequenced material: blood. The CDR3 bases are TGTGCCACCAGCCCCGGACAGGGGATATGGGGCTACACCTTC. The encoded protein is CATSPGQGIWGYTF.